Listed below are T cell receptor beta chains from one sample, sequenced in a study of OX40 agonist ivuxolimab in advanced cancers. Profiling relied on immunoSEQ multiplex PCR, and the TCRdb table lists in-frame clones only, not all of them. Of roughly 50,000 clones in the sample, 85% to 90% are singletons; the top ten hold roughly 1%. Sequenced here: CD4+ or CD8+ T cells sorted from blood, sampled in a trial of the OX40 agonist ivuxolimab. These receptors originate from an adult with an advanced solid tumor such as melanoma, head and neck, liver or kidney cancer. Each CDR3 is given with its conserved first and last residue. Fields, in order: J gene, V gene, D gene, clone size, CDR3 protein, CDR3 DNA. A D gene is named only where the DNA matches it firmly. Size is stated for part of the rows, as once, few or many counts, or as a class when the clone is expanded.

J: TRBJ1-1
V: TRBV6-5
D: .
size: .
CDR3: CASSYGGVGVTEAFF
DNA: TGTGCCAGCAGTTACGGGGGGGTGGGGGTCACTGAAGCTTTCTTT

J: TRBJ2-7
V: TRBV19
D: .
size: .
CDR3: CASSTRGPPYEQYF
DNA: TGTGCCAGTAGTACACGGGGGCCACCATACGAGCAGTACTTC

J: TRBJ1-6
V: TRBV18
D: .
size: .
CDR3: CASSPFTQGSYNSPLHF
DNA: TGTGCCAGCTCCCCTTTCACCCAGGGCTCCTATAATTCACCCCTCCACTTT

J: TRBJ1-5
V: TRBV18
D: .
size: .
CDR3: CASSPSRGDQPQHF
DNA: TGTGCCAGCTCACCATCAAGGGGTGATCAGCCCCAGCATTTT

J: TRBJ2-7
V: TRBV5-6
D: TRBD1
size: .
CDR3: CASSFGTDSYEQYF
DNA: TGTGCCAGCAGCTTCGGGACAGACTCCTACGAGCAGTACTTC

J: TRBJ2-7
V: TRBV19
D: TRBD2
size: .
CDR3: CASRLRGGGNYEQYF
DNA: TGTGCCAGTAGGCTAAGGGGCGGGGGGAACTACGAGCAGTACTTC

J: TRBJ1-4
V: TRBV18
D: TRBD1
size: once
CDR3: CASSPSPRQGLNEKLFF
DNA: TGTGCCAGCTCACCTTCCCCGAGACAGGGCCTTAATGAAAAACTGTTTTTT

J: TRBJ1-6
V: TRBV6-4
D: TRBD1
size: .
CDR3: CASSDSRQGYSPLHF
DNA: TGTGCCAGCAGTGACTCGAGACAGGGGTATTCACCCCTCCACTTT

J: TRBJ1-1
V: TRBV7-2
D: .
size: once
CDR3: CASSLVRGPSSTEAFF
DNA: TGTGCCAGCAGCTTAGTGCGGGGGCCCTCGAGCACTGAAGCTTTCTTT

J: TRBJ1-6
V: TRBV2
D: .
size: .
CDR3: CASSELQGSSPLHF
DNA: TGTGCCAGCAGTGAGTTACAGGGAAGTTCACCCCTCCACTTT

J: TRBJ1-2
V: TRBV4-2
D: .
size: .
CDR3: CASSQADALPTDGYTF
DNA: TGTGCCAGCAGCCAAGCTGATGCCCTACCGACGGATGGCTACACCTTC

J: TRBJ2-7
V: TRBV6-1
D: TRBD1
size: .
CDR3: CASRGQGTHAYEQYF
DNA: TGTGCCAGCAGGGGACAGGGGACTCACGCATACGAGCAGTACTTC

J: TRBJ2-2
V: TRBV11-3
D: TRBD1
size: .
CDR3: CASSPGQENTGELFF
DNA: TGTGCCAGCAGCCCGGGACAGGAGAACACCGGGGAGCTGTTTTTT

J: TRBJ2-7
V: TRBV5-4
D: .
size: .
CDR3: CASSPGGANYEQYF
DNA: TGTGCCAGCAGCCCTGGCGGAGCAAATTACGAGCAGTACTTC

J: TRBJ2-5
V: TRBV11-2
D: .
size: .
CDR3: CASSLGQPGEETQYF
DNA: TGTGCCAGCAGCTTAGGTCAGCCGGGGGAAGAGACCCAGTACTTC

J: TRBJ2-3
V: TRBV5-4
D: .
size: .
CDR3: CASSQRLTGLNTDTQYF
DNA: TGTGCCAGCAGCCAACGCCTTACCGGACTAAACACAGATACGCAGTATTTT

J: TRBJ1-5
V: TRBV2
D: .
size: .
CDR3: CASSAQTVLQPQHF
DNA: TGTGCCAGCAGTGCCCAGACCGTACTCCAGCCCCAGCATTTT

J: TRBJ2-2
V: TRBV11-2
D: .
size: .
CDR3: CASSFRGASTGELFF
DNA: TGTGCCAGCAGCTTTCGGGGGGCGTCCACCGGGGAGCTGTTTTTT

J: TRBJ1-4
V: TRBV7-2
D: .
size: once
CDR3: CASSFGGASEKLFF
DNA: TGTGCCAGCAGCTTCGGGGGGGCTAGTGAAAAACTGTTTTTT

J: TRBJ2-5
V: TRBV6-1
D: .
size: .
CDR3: CASRRAGGETQYF
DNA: TGTGCCAGCAGGCGAGCTGGGGGAGAGACCCAGTACTTC

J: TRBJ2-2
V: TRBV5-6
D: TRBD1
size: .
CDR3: CASSPLGTGETGELFF
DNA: TGTGCCAGCAGCCCCCTTGGGACAGGGGAGACCGGGGAGCTGTTTTTT

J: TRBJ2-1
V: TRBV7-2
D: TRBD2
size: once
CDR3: CASSPLAGRGHEQFF
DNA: TGTGCCAGCAGCCCCCTAGCGGGGCGAGGCCATGAGCAGTTCTTC

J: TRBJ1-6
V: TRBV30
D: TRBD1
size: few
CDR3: CAWAIRTGPNSPLHF
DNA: TGTGCCTGGGCCATTCGGACAGGTCCTAATTCACCCCTCCACTTT

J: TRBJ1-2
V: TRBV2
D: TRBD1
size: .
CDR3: CASSPDRDLNYGYTF
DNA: TGTGCCAGCAGCCCGGACAGGGATTTAAACTATGGCTACACCTTC

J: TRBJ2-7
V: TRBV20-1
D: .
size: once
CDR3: CSARQGNEQYF
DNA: TGCAGTGCTAGACAGGGGAACGAGCAGTACTTC

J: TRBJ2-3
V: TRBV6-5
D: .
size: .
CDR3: CASGGTPRQYF
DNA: TGTGCCAGCGGCGGGACACCGAGGCAGTATTTT

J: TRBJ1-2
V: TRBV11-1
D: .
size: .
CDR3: CASSLGPDVYGYTF
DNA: TGTGCCAGCAGCTTAGGTCCAGACGTCTATGGCTACACCTTC

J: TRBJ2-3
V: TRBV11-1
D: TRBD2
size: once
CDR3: CASSLGRTSQMYGDTQYF
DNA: TGTGCCAGCAGCTTAGGGCGGACTAGCCAGATGTATGGGGATACGCAGTATTTT

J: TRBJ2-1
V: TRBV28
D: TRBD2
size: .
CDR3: CASSPGGLAGEHEQFF
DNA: TGTGCCAGCAGTCCGGGAGGGCTAGCGGGGGAGCATGAGCAGTTCTTC

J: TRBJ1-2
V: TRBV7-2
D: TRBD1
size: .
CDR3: CASSLGTGANGYTF
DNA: TGTGCCAGCAGCTTAGGGACAGGGGCAAACGGCTACACCTTC

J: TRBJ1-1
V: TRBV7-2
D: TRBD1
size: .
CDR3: CASSLFTGENTEAFF
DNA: TGTGCCAGCAGCTTATTTACAGGGGAGAACACTGAAGCTTTCTTT

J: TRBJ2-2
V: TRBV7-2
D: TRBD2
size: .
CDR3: CASSYKRGGANTGELFF
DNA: TGTGCCAGCAGCTACAAGCGGGGGGGCGCGAACACCGGGGAGCTGTTTTTT

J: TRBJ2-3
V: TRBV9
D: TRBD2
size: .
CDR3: CASSARTSPYRGDTQYF
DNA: TGTGCCAGCAGCGCCAGGACTAGCCCCTACCGTGGTGATACGCAGTATTTT

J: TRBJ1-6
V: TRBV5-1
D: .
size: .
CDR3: CASSLDPGSPSPLHF
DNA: TGCGCCAGCAGCTTGGACCCGGGGTCTCCTTCACCCCTCCACTTT

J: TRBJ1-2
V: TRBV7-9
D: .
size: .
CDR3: CASSLGEVYGYTF
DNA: TGTGCCAGCAGCTTAGGGGAGGTATATGGCTACACCTTC

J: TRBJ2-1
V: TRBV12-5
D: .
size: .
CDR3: CASGPLRDGMNEQFF
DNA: TGTGCTAGTGGCCCGCTCCGGGACGGGATGAATGAGCAGTTCTTC

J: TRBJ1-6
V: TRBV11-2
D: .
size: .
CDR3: CASSLGGGGQASPLHF
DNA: TGTGCCAGCAGCTTAGGAGGCGGGGGGCAAGCTTCACCCCTCCACTTT

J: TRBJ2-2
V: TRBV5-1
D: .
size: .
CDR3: CASSLYLGSGELFF
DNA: TGCGCCAGCAGCCTCTACCTAGGCTCCGGGGAGCTGTTTTTT

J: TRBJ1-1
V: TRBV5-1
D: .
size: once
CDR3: CASSVWGLGNTEAFF
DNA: TGCGCCAGCAGCGTGTGGGGGCTTGGAAACACTGAAGCTTTCTTT

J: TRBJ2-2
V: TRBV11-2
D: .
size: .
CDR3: CASSIGLIGGTGELFF
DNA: TGTGCCAGCAGCATAGGCCTAATCGGTGGCACCGGGGAGCTGTTTTTT

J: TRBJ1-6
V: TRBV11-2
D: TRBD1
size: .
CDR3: CASSLRTGQNSPLHF
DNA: TGTGCCAGCAGCTTAAGGACAGGGCAAAATTCACCCCTCCACTTT

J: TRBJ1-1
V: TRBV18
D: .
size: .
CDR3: CASSLISRNTEAFF
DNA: TGTGCCAGCTCACTCATCTCGCGAAACACTGAAGCTTTCTTT

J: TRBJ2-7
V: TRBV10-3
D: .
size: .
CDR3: CAISDTYEQYF
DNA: TGTGCCATCAGTGACACCTACGAGCAGTACTTC

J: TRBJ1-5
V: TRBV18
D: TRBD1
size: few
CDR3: CASSLGTDNQPQHF
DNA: TGTGCCAGCTCACTTGGGACAGATAATCAGCCCCAGCATTTT

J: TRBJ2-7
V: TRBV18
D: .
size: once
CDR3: CASSPDTVYEQYF
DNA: TGTGCCAGCTCACCCGACACGGTCTACGAGCAGTACTTC

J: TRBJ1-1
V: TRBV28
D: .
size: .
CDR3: CASSGGGRTEAFF
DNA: TGTGCCAGCAGTGGGGGAGGGCGGACTGAAGCTTTCTTT

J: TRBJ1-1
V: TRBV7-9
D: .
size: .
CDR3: CASSLGQVATEAFF
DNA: TGTGCCAGCAGCTTAGGCCAGGTGGCCACTGAAGCTTTCTTT

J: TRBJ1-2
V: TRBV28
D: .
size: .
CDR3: CASSFGYGYTF
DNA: TGTGCCAGCAGTTTTGGCTATGGCTACACCTTC

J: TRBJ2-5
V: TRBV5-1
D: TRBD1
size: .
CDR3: CASSDRALNQETQYF
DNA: TGCGCCAGCAGCGACAGGGCTCTGAACCAAGAGACCCAGTACTTC

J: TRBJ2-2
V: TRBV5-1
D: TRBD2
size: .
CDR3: CASSLAPSGATGELFF
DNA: TGCGCCAGCAGCTTGGCTCCTAGCGGGGCCACCGGGGAGCTGTTTTTT